Listed here are 9 T cell receptor beta chains from one sample, sequenced in a study of blood T cell repertoires in COVID-19. Sequencing used immunoSEQ multiplex PCR; TCRdb keeps in-frame clones, though not all of them. The repertoire holds around 15,000 clones, approximately 85% seen once, with 35% in the top ten. The specimen sequenced was peripheral blood. Receptor source: a man between 65 and 80 years old in a cohort sampled during active COVID-19.

The CDR3 spells CASSTGTGVLQTQYF. For the CDR3, the DNA is TGTGCCAGTAGTACCGGGACAGGGGTGTTACAGACCCAGTACTTC. The chain couples TRBV19 to TRBJ2-5; the match to TRBD1 covers 10 bases. Unmatched junction bases numbered 8, after V lost 4 bases and J lost 6 bases. Germline V gene data show CDR1 as LNHDA and CDR2 as SQIVND (reference sequence). The CDR3 loop spans 15 amino acids.

The V call is TRBV4-3, the J call TRBJ1-2; possible D gene TRBD1, 5 bases. V was clipped by 4 bases and J by 4 bases, with 13 bases between them. The CDR3 sequence is 14 residues long. Germline V gene sequence: CDR1 LGHNA, CDR2 YSLEER. In DNA form, the CDR3 reads TGCGCCAGCAGCCGTCAAGACCAGGGCTATGGCTACACCTTC. Translating gives CASSRQDQGYGYTF.

The V gene is TRBV6-4, the J gene TRBJ1-2; TRBD1 agrees at 10 bases. Unmatched junction bases numbered 4, after V lost 0 bases and J lost 3 bases. The CDR3 has 16 residues. The germline CDR1 and CDR2 sequences are MRHNA and SNTAGT. The CDR3 bases are TGTGCCAGCAGTGACTCGGGGACAGGGGATCACTATGGCTACACCTTC. Protein product: CASSDSGTGDHYGYTF.

J is TRBJ2-7 and V is TRBV14; TRBD1 might be the D (5 bases). The germline V gene encodes CDR1 SGHDN and CDR2 FVKESK. The CDR3 spans 14 residues. Trimming removed 2 bases from V and 2 bases from J, with 10 bases in between. CDR3 coding DNA: TGTGCCAGCAGCCAATTTAGGGGTACCTACGAGCAGTACTTC. Translation gives CASSQFRGTYEQYF.

This clone has just one count. The CDR3 sequence: CASSQMGTGFSDTQYF. The DNA of the CDR3 is TGTGCCAGCAGCCAAATGGGGACAGGGTTTTCAGATACGCAGTATTTT. This chain connects TRBV14 to TRBJ2-3; 9 bases line up with TRBD1. The CDR3 contains 16 residues. The J segment lost 4 bases and the V segment lost 2 bases, leaving 7 bases of the junction unmatched. The V gene's germline CDR1 is SGHDN and CDR2 FVKESK.

The rearrangement links TRBV29-1 to TRBJ2-3; no firm D call. Trimming left V 7 bases short and J 0 bases short, with 11 bases between. Germline V gives CDR1 SQVTM, CDR2 ANQGSEA. CDR3 size: 13 residues. The CDR3: CSAVTWSTDTQYF. For the CDR3, the DNA is TGCAGCGCCGTCACTTGGAGCACAGATACGCAGTATTTT.

This clone appeared a single time. This chain connects TRBV6-5 to TRBJ1-1; TRBD1 agrees at 8 bases. Germline CDR1 MNHEY, CDR2 SVGAGI. J gave up 0 bases and V 6 bases, and 6 bases lay outside the gene matches. This CDR3 is 15 amino acids long. The DNA for the CDR3 is TGTGCCAGCAGCCGAAGACAGGGGTTGAACACTGAAGCTTTCTTT. Protein: CASSRRQGLNTEAFF.

The chain carries TRBV6-6 and TRBJ2-1; TRBD2 agrees at 10 bases. The CDR3 extends over 16 amino acids. The J segment lost 7 bases and the V segment lost 6 bases, leaving 12 bases of the junction unmatched. The V gene's germline CDR1 is MNHNY and CDR2 SVGAGI (reference sequence). Here the CDR3 DNA reads TGTGCCAGCAGCCAGAGCACACTAGCGGGATTAAATGAGCAGTTCTTC. Protein: CASSQSTLAGLNEQFF.

The rearrangement links TRBV11-3 to TRBJ2-3; D perhaps matches TRBD2 (6 bases). Trimming left V 0 bases short and J 6 bases short, with 13 bases between. From germline, CDR1 is SGHNT and CDR2 YENEEA. The CDR3 contains 15 residues. For the CDR3, the DNA is TGTGCCAGCAGCTTAGATGGTACCCGGGGGGATACGCAGTATTTT. Translation: CASSLDGTRGDTQYF.